The rows below give T cell receptor beta chains drawn from one sample of a study of blood T cells in healthy people across ages. TCRdb independently ran MiXCR on the 5' RACE reads; one entry per CDR3 protein. Of about 1,800,000 distinct CDR3 sequences in the sample, roughly 28% are singletons; the top ten hold 6.5% to 8.5%. Sequenced material: blood. Source of these receptors: a woman under 40 in good health. The CDR3 runs from the conserved cysteine through the conserved F or W. D genes are given only for firm matches. A row's size may be missing; if present it is once, few, many or a size class.

CDR3nt | CDR3aa | j_gene | d_gene | abundance | len | v_gene
TGCAGCGTTGATGACAGGGCCACCTACGAGCAGTACTTC | CSVDDRATYEQYF | TRBJ2-7 | TRBD1 | - | 13 | TRBV29-1
TGTGCCATCAGTGAGGCCTGGGGGGATGACGAGCAGTACTTC | CAISEAWGDDEQYF | TRBJ2-7 | - | many | 14 | TRBV10-3
TGCGCCAGCAGCTTGGGTGAGGGGTCCGCCATGAACACTGAAGCTTTCTTT | CASSLGEGSAMNTEAFF | TRBJ1-1 | - | few | 17 | TRBV5-1
TGCAGCGTCACAGCGGCGTTACAAGAGACCCAGTTCTTC | CSVTAALQETQFF | TRBJ2-1 | - | - | 13 | TRBV29-1
TGTGCCAGCAGTTCAAGGACAACTTACAATGAGCAGTTCTTC | CASSSRTTYNEQFF | TRBJ2-1 | - | few | 14 | TRBV28
TGTGCCAGCAGCCAAGAACCATCGGGGGAGCAGTACTTC | CASSQEPSGEQYF | TRBJ2-7 | - | - | 13 | TRBV14
TGTGCCAGCAGCGAGGAAGGGGCCGGAGAGACCCAGTACTTC | CASSEEGAGETQYF | TRBJ2-5 | - | few | 14 | TRBV2
TGTGCCATCAGTGAGATGGCAACCGGGGATGAGCAGTTCTTC | CAISEMATGDEQFF | TRBJ2-1 | - | few | 14 | TRBV10-3
TGCAGTGCTCCGGACAGGGGACTAGCGGGAGGTAATGAGCAGTACTTC | CSAPDRGLAGGNEQYF | TRBJ2-5 | TRBD2 | - | 16 | TRBV20-1
TGTGCCAGCAGCTTAGGGTGGCAGTCCGCCTACGAGCAGTACTTC | CASSLGWQSAYEQYF | TRBJ2-7 | - | - | 15 | TRBV7-2
TGCAGTGCGGTCAGGAAGGTTAACTATGGCTACACCTTC | CSAVRKVNYGYTF | TRBJ1-2 | - | - | 13 | TRBV20-1
TGTGCCAGCAGCTTAGGTCTTTCGGCAGGGGTGTCCGAGCAGTACTTC | CASSLGLSAGVSEQYF | TRBJ2-7 | - | few | 16 | TRBV11-2
TGTGCCAGCGGCGAACAGGGGGGGAAGACAGATACGCAGTATTTT | CASGEQGGKTDTQYF | TRBJ2-3 | - | - | 15 | TRBV9
TGTGCCAGCAGCTTTGAGATCCCCTACGAGCAGTACTTC | CASSFEIPYEQYF | TRBJ2-7 | - | - | 13 | TRBV7-2
TGTGCCAGCACCCTATTCCGCGGGAGTGGTCCCTACAATGAGCAGTTCTTC | CASTLFRGSGPYNEQFF | TRBJ2-1 | TRBD2 | - | 17 | TRBV7-9
TGCGCCAGACCCGCGGACCAAAACGGAGAGACCCAGTACTTC | CARPADQNGETQYF | TRBJ2-5 | - | - | 14 | TRBV5-1
TGTGCCAGCAGCCCCGGGTCTAGGTCCGCCTACGAGCAGTACTTC | CASSPGSRSAYEQYF | TRBJ2-7 | - | few | 15 | TRBV7-2
TGTGCTAGCGGGAGGAACTATGGCTACACCTTC | CASGRNYGYTF | TRBJ1-2 | - | - | 11 | TRBV6-5
TGCGCCAGCGGCCTCGGACAGGGGGGTAGGACAGATACGCAGTATTTT | CASGLGQGGRTDTQYF | TRBJ2-3 | TRBD1 | - | 16 | TRBV5-1
TGTGCCAGCAGTTTAGGGCAGAGAGAGGCTGAAGCTTTCTTT | CASSLGQREAEAFF | TRBJ1-1 | - | many | 14 | TRBV12-3/TRBV12-4
TGTGCCAGCAGTTCCCTGGCGGAGAGCAATCAGCCCCAGCATTTT | CASSSLAESNQPQHF | TRBJ1-5 | - | - | 15 | TRBV28
TGCGCCAGCAGCCAAGGTAGGGGGTGGGAGCAGTACTTC | CASSQGRGWEQYF | TRBJ2-7 | - | - | 13 | TRBV4-3
TGCAGCGTTGTTTATTGGACAGGGGAAAACATTCAGTACTTC | CSVVYWTGENIQYF | TRBJ2-4 | TRBD1 | - | 14 | TRBV29-1
TGCGCCAGCAGCTTTCAGGGGGCGCGATCAGGCGGCTACACCTTC | CASSFQGARSGGYTF | TRBJ1-2 | TRBD1 | few | 15 | TRBV5-1
TGTGTCAGCACCTTGCGGGACAGGGGGCGAATTAAAAGCTCTGGGGCCAACGTCCTGACTTTC | CVSTLRDRGRIKSSGANVLTF | TRBJ2-6 | TRBD1 | - | 21 | TRBV6-1
TGCGCCAGCAGCCAAGGGGGGGTCTCCGGGGAGCTGTTTTTT | CASSQGGVSGELFF | TRBJ2-2 | - | - | 14 | TRBV4-1
TGTGCCAGCAGTGAGAGAAGGAAGGGAGCTTTCTTT | CASSERRKGAFF | TRBJ1-1 | - | - | 12 | TRBV2
TGTGCCAGTAGTATACAGGGGGCCAAAAACATTCAGTACTTC | CASSIQGAKNIQYF | TRBJ2-4 | - | - | 14 | TRBV19
TGTGCCAGCAGGAGGACACCGGGACTGGCGGGAGGTGAGCAGTTCTTC | CASRRTPGLAGGEQFF | TRBJ2-1 | TRBD2 | - | 16 | TRBV7-2
TGTGCCAGCAGTTCTGGGTACGACTCCTACGAGCAGTACTTC | CASSSGYDSYEQYF | TRBJ2-7 | - | few | 14 | TRBV6-5
TGTGCCAGCAGCTTTGATGGCAGGAGCTATGGCTACACCTTC | CASSFDGRSYGYTF | TRBJ1-2 | - | many | 14 | TRBV7-2
TGCGCCAGCAGTGAGTCGGTGGGGGACGGATTTTACGAGCAGTACTTC | CASSESVGDGFYEQYF | TRBJ2-7 | - | many | 16 | TRBV10-2
TGTGCCAGCAGCGAAGAACAGCGGGGGGGTGAGACCCGGTACTTC | CASSEEQRGGETRYF | TRBJ2-7 | TRBD2 | - | 15 | TRBV7-2
TGTGCCAGCAGCTTATCTCTCCTCAATGAGCAGTTCTTC | CASSLSLLNEQFF | TRBJ2-1 | - | - | 13 | TRBV11-2
TGTGCCAGCCGTCGGGGTCCCGATGAGCAGTTCTTC | CASRRGPDEQFF | TRBJ2-1 | - | - | 12 | TRBV6-5
TGTGCCAGCAGCTCTCCACTAGCGGGCAAATCCTACGAGCAGTACTTC | CASSSPLAGKSYEQYF | TRBJ2-7 | TRBD2 | - | 16 | TRBV7-2
TGTGCCAGCAGCCCGGGGTTAGCCTATGGCTACACCTTC | CASSPGLAYGYTF | TRBJ1-2 | - | - | 13 | TRBV7-9
TGTGCCAGCAGTGCCTTCGAAGGGGACACTGAAGCTTTCTTT | CASSAFEGDTEAFF | TRBJ1-1 | - | once | 14 | TRBV2
TGTGCCAGCAGTACCACGGGATTAGAGACCCAGTACTTC | CASSTTGLETQYF | TRBJ2-5 | - | - | 13 | TRBV12-3/TRBV12-4
TGTGCCAGCAGCGTGGACGGGGCAAGGGGAGGCTACACCTTC | CASSVDGARGGYTF | TRBJ1-2 | - | - | 14 | TRBV9
TGCAGCGTCAGGGACTACAATGAGCAGTTCTTC | CSVRDYNEQFF | TRBJ2-1 | - | - | 11 | TRBV29-1
TGTGCCAGCAGTTACTCCCCAGACTATAGCAATCAGCCCCAGCATTTT | CASSYSPDYSNQPQHF | TRBJ1-5 | - | - | 16 | TRBV6-2/TRBV6-3
TGCAGTGCTAGAAAGGCAGGGGGCTACGGGGAGACCCAGTACTTC | CSARKAGGYGETQYF | TRBJ2-5 | TRBD1 | few | 15 | TRBV20-1
TGCGCCAGCAGCCACGGACTAGGAGGCACCGGGGAGCTGTTTTTT | CASSHGLGGTGELFF | TRBJ2-2 | TRBD2 | many | 15 | TRBV5-1
TGTGCCAGCAGCAAAGCTGAGGTGGCTAGGGTACGAGAGCAGTTCTTC | CASSKAEVARVREQFF | TRBJ2-1 | - | few | 16 | TRBV21-1
TGTGCCAGCTCAGGGGACAGGTCGAACACTGAAGCTTTCTTT | CASSGDRSNTEAFF | TRBJ1-1 | TRBD1 | - | 14 | TRBV18
TGTGCCAGCAGCACACCATCCGTAGGGACAGGCGGTCGGACTAGCGGGCTACCATACAATGAGCAGTTCTTC | CASSTPSVGTGGRTSGLPYNEQFF | TRBJ2-1 | TRBD2 | - | 24 | TRBV11-2
TGCGCCAGCAGCCGCAAGCGGGAGGGCCCCCCCGGGGAGCTGTTTTTT | CASSRKREGPPGELFF | TRBJ2-2 | TRBD2 | - | 16 | TRBV4-3
TGCAGCGTTGAAGATCGGGGACAGAGGGTCTATGGCTACACCTTC | CSVEDRGQRVYGYTF | TRBJ1-2 | TRBD1 | few | 15 | TRBV29-1
TGTGCCGGCAGTTTATCAGTTGATCAGCCCCAGCATTTT | CAGSLSVDQPQHF | TRBJ1-5 | - | - | 13 | TRBV12-3/TRBV12-4
TGTGCCAGCACCCAACCACGAGGGGCGGCGAGCACAGATACGCAGTATTTT | CASTQPRGAASTDTQYF | TRBJ2-3 | - | few | 17 | TRBV6-6
TGTGCCAGCAGTCATGGACAGCTCTATGGCTACACCTTC | CASSHGQLYGYTF | TRBJ1-2 | - | - | 13 | TRBV12-3/TRBV12-4
TGTGCCAGCAGCTTGCGGACTAAAGGGGAAGAGACCCAGTACTTC | CASSLRTKGEETQYF | TRBJ2-5 | - | - | 15 | TRBV13
TGTGCCAGCTGTACAGGGCGTAGAGCTTTCTTT | CASCTGRRAFF | TRBJ1-1 | - | - | 11 | TRBV21-1
TGTGCCAGCAGTGTTCAGGGGGCATATGGCTACACCTTC | CASSVQGAYGYTF | TRBJ1-2 | TRBD1 | few | 13 | TRBV25-1